The 23 T cell receptor beta chains below all came from one sample that was sequenced in a study of T-cell reconstitution after alpha-beta-depleted transplantation in children. Unique molecular identifiers were used in preparing the TCRbeta library. One entry per CDR3 protein, called by TCRdb with MiXCR from the PCR reads. This sample carries 90,000 to 130,000 distinct CDR3 sequences, approximately 6.9% of them seen once, and the ten largest clones take around 23%. The material sequenced was PBMCs, mostly from graft donor cells, taken 360 days after TCRalphabeta/CD19-depleted stem cell transplant. These receptor sequences come from a male patient aged 2-15 years who had a stem cell transplant for acute lymphoblastic leukemia, so the T cells may come from the graft donor.

The table lists this clonotype with a few counts. The rearrangement uses TRBV9 and TRBJ2-7, with 8 nucleotides matching TRBD1. The V gene end was trimmed by 4 bases and the J gene end by 1 base; junction bases not matched to a gene: 10. Germline values: CDR1 SGDLS, CDR2 YYNGEE. The CDR3 totals 16 residues. CDR3 nucleotide sequence: TGTGCCAGCAGCTTTATGGACAGGGCCCTATCCTACGAGCAGTACTTC. Its protein is CASSFMDRALSYEQYF.

This clonotype appeared many times. The V and J genes are TRBV9 and TRBJ2-7; TRBD2 agrees at 7 bases. J lost 0 bases, V lost 2 bases, and 2 bases had no gene match. This CDR3 contains 14 residues. Germline CDR1 SGDLS, CDR2 YYNGEE. CDR3 sequence: CASSVSGPSYEQYF. In DNA form, the CDR3 reads TGTGCCAGCAGCGTTAGCGGGCCCTCCTACGAGCAGTACTTC.

The table lists this clonotype with many counts. The gene calls are TRBV4-3 and TRBJ2-1, with no clear D. CDR3 size: 13 residues. Germline values: CDR1 LGHNA, CDR2 YSLEER. V lost 4 bases, J lost 6 bases, and 10 bases lay in between. The CDR3 DNA reads as TGCGCCAGCAGCCTGATGGACGTCAATGAGCAGTTCTTC. This gives the protein CASSLMDVNEQFF.

The sample holds many counts of this clonotype. V usage is TRBV2 and J usage is TRBJ1-1; tentative D call: TRBD1 (5 bases). The germline CDR1 and CDR2 sequences are SNHLY and FYNNEI. Trimming took off 6 bases at V and 0 bases at J, with 8 bases between the two ends. CDR3 length: 13 amino acids. DNA of the CDR3: TGTGCCAGCAGACCGGGACTGAACACTGAAGCTTTCTTT. Translated: CASRPGLNTEAFF.

V gene TRBV12-5 combines with J gene TRBJ2-2; D may be TRBD1 or TRBD2 (5 bases each). The germline V and J ends were trimmed by 5 bases and 0 bases, with 13 bases remaining between them. CDR3 length: 16 residues. Germline CDR1 LGHNT, CDR2 FRNRAP. The CDR3 coding sequence is TGTGCTAGTGGTCCCGGCCGGGGACCGAACACCGGGGAGCTGTTTTTT. Its protein is CASGPGRGPNTGELFF.

This clonotype was seen repeatedly, ten times or more. V gene TRBV11-2 combines with J gene TRBJ1-2, with 8 bases lining up with TRBD1. Trimming removed 1 base from V and 6 bases from J; junction bases left unmatched: 4. Germline-derived CDR1 and CDR2 are SGHAT and FQNNGV. The CDR3 runs 14 residues. The CDR3 loop is CASSLGTGSHGYTF. The CDR3 bases are TGTGCCAGCAGCTTAGGGACAGGGTCCCATGGCTACACCTTC.

The sample holds many counts of this clonotype. This chain uses TRBV9 with TRBJ2-5; D remains ambiguous. The CDR3 sequence is 14 residues long. Germline CDR1 and CDR2: SGDLS and YYNGEE. The ends were cut back, 0 bases at V and 1 base at J, with 7 bases in the middle. CDR3 coding DNA: TGTGCCAGCAGCGTAGGCAACTTCCAAGAGACCCAGTACTTC. Translation gives CASSVGNFQETQYF.

Many counts were recorded for this clonotype. DNA of the CDR3: TGTGCCAGCACCAGGGTCTACGAGCAGTACTTC. It is translated as CASTRVYEQYF. The V call is TRBV2, the J call TRBJ2-7, with a tentative D call TRBD1 (5 bases). The CDR3 is 11 amino acids. V was clipped by 7 bases and J by 3 bases, with 7 bases between them. From germline, CDR1 is SNHLY and CDR2 FYNNEI.

This clonotype was picked up many times. The gene calls are TRBV28 and TRBJ2-3; 7 positions match TRBD1. CDR1 and CDR2 (germline): MDHEN, SYDVKM. V lost 2 bases and J lost 4; bases outside the gene matches: 3. This CDR3 has 14 amino acids. The CDR3 DNA sequence: TGTGCCAGCAGTTTACTAGGGGGCCCAGATACGCAGTATTTT. Protein sequence: CASSLLGGPDTQYF.

This clonotype was seen ten or more times. The gene calls are TRBV27 and TRBJ1-4; D is perhaps TRBD1 (5 bases). The CDR3 contains 13 residues. V was shortened by 0 bases and J by 11 bases, with 10 bases between the two germline ends. Germline CDR1 reads MNHEY; CDR2 reads SMNVEV (reference sequence). The CDR3 protein is CASSLSEGRKLFF. The CDR3, as DNA: TGTGCCAGCAGTTTATCGGAGGGGAGGAAACTGTTTTTT.

The table lists this clonotype with many counts. Here the CDR3 reads CASSRLLGQNYEQYF. The CDR3 DNA reads TGCGCCAGCAGCCGCTTACTGGGACAAAACTACGAGCAGTACTTC. The rearrangement links TRBV4-3 to TRBJ2-7, with D perhaps matching TRBD1 (6 bases). V was cut by 4 bases and J by 3 bases, with 16 bases left in between. Germline CDR1 LGHNA, CDR2 YSLEER. The CDR3 extends over 15 amino acids.

The sample holds many counts of this clonotype. The chain carries TRBV11-2 and TRBJ2-7; D is unclear. CDR3 size: 13 residues. In germline, CDR1 is SGHAT, CDR2 FQNNGV. Between the trimmed V and J ends, which lost 2 bases and 0 bases, there was a span of 5 bases. The chain's CDR3 is CASSLWASYEQYF. In DNA, the CDR3 is TGTGCCAGCAGCTTATGGGCCTCCTACGAGCAGTACTTC. Together with reference TRBV11-2 and TRBJ2-7, the CDR3 gives the full variable domain: EAGVAQSPRYKIIEKRQSVAFWCNPISGHATLYWYQQILGQGPKLLIQFQNNGVVDDSQLPKDRFSAERLKGVDSTLKIQPAKLEDSAVYLCASSLWASYEQYFGPGTRLTVT.

This clonotype has at least ten counts. This chain links TRBV9 with TRBJ2-6; 9 bases fit TRBD1. The CDR3 sequence is 17 residues long. Germline V CDR1 and CDR2: SGDLS, YYNGEE. V shed 5 bases and J 1 base; nucleotides not matched to a gene: 7. The CDR3 nucleotides read TGTGCCAGCAGGGGTCGGACAGGGGATTCTGGGGCCAACGTCCTGACTTTC. This translates into CASRGRTGDSGANVLTF.

The sample holds many counts of this clonotype. V usage is TRBV9 and J usage is TRBJ2-1; D is possibly TRBD1 or TRBD2 (5 bases each). V was shortened by 0 bases and J by 0 bases, with 10 bases between the two germline ends. The CDR3 is 16 amino acids. Germline V gene sequence: CDR1 SGDLS, CDR2 YYNGEE. In nucleotides, the CDR3 is TGTGCCAGCAGCGTAGAGAGGGGCGGCTCCTACAATGAGCAGTTCTTC. This gives the protein CASSVERGGSYNEQFF.

This clonotype was counted many times. V gene TRBV27 combines with J gene TRBJ2-7; 7 nucleotides match TRBD1. CDR3 length: 13 residues. The V gene end was trimmed by 6 bases and the J gene end by 9 bases; junction bases not matched to a gene: 11. Per germline, CDR1 MNHEY and CDR2 SMNVEV (reference sequence). The CDR3 nucleotides are TGTGCCAGCAGGAGGGGATTACAGGGGATGCAGTACTTC. Its protein is CASRRGLQGMQYF.

This clonotype was seen more than once but under ten times. The V gene is TRBV7-2, the J gene TRBJ1-4, with a possible D match to TRBD1 (5 bases). CDR3 length equals 14 residues. Germline lookup yields CDR1 SGHTA and CDR2 FQGNSA. Trimming took 2 bases from V and 14 from J, leaving 18 bases between them. CDR3 nucleotides: TGTGCCAGCAGCTTACGAGGGGCGAGGGCGGGGCTGTTTTTT. It specifies CASSLRGARAGLFF.

This clonotype was counted between two and nine times. J is TRBJ2-5 and V is TRBV27; D is unclear. V gave up 5 bases and J gave up 4 bases, with 8 bases separating them. The CDR3 contains 12 residues. CDR1 is MNHEY, CDR2 SMNVEV, per germline (reference sequence). CDR3 amino acids: CASSRMGETQYF. CDR3 nucleotides: TGTGCCAGCAGTCGCATGGGAGAGACCCAGTACTTC.

Comments on this clonotype: A junction boundary mismatches the germline segment, possibly from a read error. CDR3 bases: TGTGCCACCAGTCCTCTCAGTGCTCGGGTTGAAGTTTTCTTT. This sequence encodes CATSPLSARVEVFF. This chain joins TRBV15 and TRBJ1-1, with D uncertain. Germline V gene sequence: CDR1 LNHNV, CDR2 YYDKDF (reference sequence). The CDR3 length is 14 residues.

There are a few counts of this clonotype. The chain carries TRBV7-2 and TRBJ2-5; the D is unclear. The CDR3 totals 15 residues. Germline CDR1 and CDR2: SGHTA and FQGNSA. Trimming removed 7 bases from V and 1 base from J, with 16 bases in between. As DNA, the CDR3 is TGTGCCAGCACCGTAGGGTTTGGATTCCAAGAGACCCAGTACTTC. It translates to CASTVGFGFQETQYF.

This clonotype was observed at least ten times. The chain employs TRBV21-1 and TRBJ2-7; TRBD2 is the table's D call and was not checked against the DNA. TRBV21-1 is a listed pseudogene. This CDR3 is 20 amino acids long. The CDR3 region is CASSKGLRPAGSKSHYEQYF. CDR3 sequence (DNA): TGTGCCAGCAGCAAAGGGCTCAGGCCTGCAGGGTCGAAGTCCCACTACGAGCAGTACTTC.

The chain carries TRBV7-9 and TRBJ2-7; D may match TRBD1 or TRBD2 (5 bases each). Looked up from germline, CDR1 is SEHNR and CDR2 is FQNEAQ (reference sequence). With 4 bases removed from V and 0 bases from J, the gap between germline ends came to 16 bases. The CDR3 is made up of 16 amino acids. The CDR3 loop reads CASSSPGPMNSYEQYF. In DNA form, the CDR3 reads TGTGCCAGCAGCTCTCCGGGACCGATGAACTCCTACGAGCAGTACTTC.

The chain has TRBV7-2 and TRBJ2-5, with TRBD1 as a possible D gene (6 bases). Germline V gene data show CDR1 as SGHTA and CDR2 as FQGNSA. The CDR3 contains 15 residues. V lost 5 bases and J 4 bases, leaving 17 bases between the germline ends. The CDR3 reads CASSPLGGEGETQYF. The CDR3 DNA follows: TGTGCCAGCAGCCCCTTAGGGGGAGAGGGAGAGACCCAGTACTTC.

This clonotype showed up many times. The chain has TRBV7-2 and TRBJ2-1, with TRBD1 matching 9 bases. The CDR3 has 14 residues. Trimming took 1 base from V and 6 from J; bases not matched to a gene: 1. Germline CDR1 reads SGHTA; CDR2 reads FQGNSA. The chain's CDR3 is CASSLGDRVNEQFF. The CDR3 DNA reads TGTGCCAGCAGCTTAGGGGACAGGGTCAATGAGCAGTTCTTC.